This T cell receptor beta chain was observed in a study of T cells after yellow fever vaccination. The germline gives CDR1 MGHDK, CDR2 SYGVNS. Deletions cut 0 bases from V and 6 bases from J, with 9 bases between. The CDR3 spans 13 residues. The table lists this clonotype with a few counts. TCRdb re-called the 5' RACE reads with MiXCR, one entry per CDR3 protein. The table shows approximately 600,000 distinct CDR3 sequences, with 10% to 15% occurring only once. The V call is TRBV25-1, the J call TRBJ2-7; a possible D gene is TRBD2 (6 bases). Here the sequenced sample was PBMCs, taken on the day of the yellow fever booster vaccination. This receptor was obtained from a man younger than 45 who received the YFV17D yellow fever vaccine. The CDR3 DNA reads as TGTGCCAGCAGTGAATACCTTAGCGGCGAGCAGTACTTC. This codes for CASSEYLSGEQYF.